The TCR beta chain under discussion was sequenced for a study of blood T cell repertoires in COVID-19. Study information: Samples taken during acute and convalescent COVID-19 were collected in the United States, Italy and Spain.

Data came from immunoSEQ multiplex PCR; TCRdb stores just in-frame clones and leaves some out. The profile shows 250,000 to 300,000 clones, around 92% of them singletons. V shed 3 bases and J 3 bases; nucleotides not matched to a gene: 6. Germline V gives CDR1 SGHNT, CDR2 YYREEE (reference sequence). This CDR3 has 15 residues. Seattle's cohort entered during active infection and was followed longitudinally. The clonotype was recovered from a woman in her 30s with COVID-19, enrolled during active disease. The chain uses TRBV5-4 and TRBJ2-7, with 10 nucleotides matching TRBD1. The specimen was peripheral blood. CDR3 coding DNA: TGTGCCAGCAGCTCACCGGGACAGGGGATCTACGAGCAGTACTTC. This encodes CASSSPGQGIYEQYF. Using reference TRBV5-4 and TRBJ2-7 for the parts outside the CDR3, the full variable domain is ETGVTQSPTHLIKTRGQQVTLRCSSQSGHNTVSWYQQALGQGPQFIFQYYREEENGRGNFPPRFSGLQFPNYSSELNVNALELDDSALYLCASSSPGQGIYEQYFGPGTRLTVT.